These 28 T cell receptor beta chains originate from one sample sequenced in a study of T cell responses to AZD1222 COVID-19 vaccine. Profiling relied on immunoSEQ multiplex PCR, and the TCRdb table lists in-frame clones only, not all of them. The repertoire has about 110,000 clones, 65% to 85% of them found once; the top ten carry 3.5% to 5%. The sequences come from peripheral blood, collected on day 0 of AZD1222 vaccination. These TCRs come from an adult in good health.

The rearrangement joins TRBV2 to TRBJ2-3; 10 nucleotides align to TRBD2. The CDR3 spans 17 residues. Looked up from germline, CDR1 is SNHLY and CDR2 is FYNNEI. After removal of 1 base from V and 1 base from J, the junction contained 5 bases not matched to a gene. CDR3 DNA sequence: TGTGCCAGCAGTGAAGAGCTCCTAGCGGGAGGCACAGATACGCAGTATTTT. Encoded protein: CASSEELLAGGTDTQYF. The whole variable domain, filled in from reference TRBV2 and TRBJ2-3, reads EPEVTQTPSHQVTQMGQEVILRCVPISNHLYFYWYRQILGQKVEFLVSFYNNEISEKSEIFDDQFSVERPDGSNFTLKIRSTKLEDSAMYFCASSEELLAGGTDTQYFGPGTRLTVL.

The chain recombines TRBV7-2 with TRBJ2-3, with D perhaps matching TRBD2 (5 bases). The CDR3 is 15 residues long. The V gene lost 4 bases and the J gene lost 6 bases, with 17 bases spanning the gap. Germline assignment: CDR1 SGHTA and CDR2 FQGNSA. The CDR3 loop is CASSSTSTLLDTQYF. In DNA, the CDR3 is TGTGCCAGCAGCTCTACTAGTACTCTGTTGGATACGCAGTATTTT.

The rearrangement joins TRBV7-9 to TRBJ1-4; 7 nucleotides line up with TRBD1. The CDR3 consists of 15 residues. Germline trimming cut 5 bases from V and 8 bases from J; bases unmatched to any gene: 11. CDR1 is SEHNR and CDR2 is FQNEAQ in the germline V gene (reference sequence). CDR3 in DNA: TGTGCCAGCAGCGTAGGGGGACAGTGGCGGGAAAAACTGTTTTTT. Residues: CASSVGGQWREKLFF.

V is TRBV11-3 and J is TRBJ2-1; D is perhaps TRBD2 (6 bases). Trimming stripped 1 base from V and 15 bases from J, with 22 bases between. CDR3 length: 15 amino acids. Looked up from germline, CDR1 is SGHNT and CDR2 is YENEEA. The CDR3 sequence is CASSLVAAGRTEAFF. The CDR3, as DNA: TGTGCCAGCAGCTTAGTCGCGGCGGGACGGACGGAAGCGTTCTTC. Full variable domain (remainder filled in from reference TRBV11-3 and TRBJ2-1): EAGVVQSPRYKIIEKKQPVAFWCNPISGHNTLYWYLQNLGQGPELLIRYENEEAVDDSQLPKDRFSAERLKGVDSTLKIQPAELGDSAVYLCASSLVAAGRTEAFFGPGTRLTVL.

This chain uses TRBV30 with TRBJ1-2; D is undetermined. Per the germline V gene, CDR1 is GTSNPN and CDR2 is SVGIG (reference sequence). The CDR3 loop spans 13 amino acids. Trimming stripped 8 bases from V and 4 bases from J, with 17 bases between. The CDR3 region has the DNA TGTGCCCGGGCGAGGCAGGAGTCCTATGGCTACACCTTC. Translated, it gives CARARQESYGYTF. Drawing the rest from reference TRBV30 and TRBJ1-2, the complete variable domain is SQTIHQWPATLVQPVGSPLSLECTVEGTSNPNLYWYRQAAGRGLQLLFYSVGIGQISSEVPQNLSASRPQDRQFILSSKKLLLSDSGFYLCARARQESYGYTFGSGTRLTVV.

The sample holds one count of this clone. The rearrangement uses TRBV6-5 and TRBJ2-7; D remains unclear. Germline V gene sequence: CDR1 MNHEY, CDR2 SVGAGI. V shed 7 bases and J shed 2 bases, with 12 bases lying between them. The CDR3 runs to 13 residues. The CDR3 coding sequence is TGTGCCAGCACCCGAGTAAATCCCTACGAGCAGTACTTC. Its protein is CASTRVNPYEQYF.

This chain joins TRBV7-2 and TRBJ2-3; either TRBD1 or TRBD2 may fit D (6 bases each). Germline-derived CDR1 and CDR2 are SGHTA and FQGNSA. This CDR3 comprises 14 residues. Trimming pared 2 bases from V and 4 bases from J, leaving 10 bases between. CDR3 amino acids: CASSLTGGPDTQYF. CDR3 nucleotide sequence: TGTGCCAGCAGCTTAACTGGGGGGCCAGATACGCAGTATTTT.

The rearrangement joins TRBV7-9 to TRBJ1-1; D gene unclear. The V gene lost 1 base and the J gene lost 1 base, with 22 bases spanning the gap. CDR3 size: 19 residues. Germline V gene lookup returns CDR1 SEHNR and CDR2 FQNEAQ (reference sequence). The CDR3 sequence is CASSLGRDWVSVGNTEAFF. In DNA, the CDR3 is TGTGCCAGCAGCTTAGGTAGGGATTGGGTTTCAGTGGGGAACACTGAAGCTTTCTTT.

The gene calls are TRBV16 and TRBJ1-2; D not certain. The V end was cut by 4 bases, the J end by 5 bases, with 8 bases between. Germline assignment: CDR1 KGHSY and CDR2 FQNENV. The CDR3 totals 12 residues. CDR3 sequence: CASSPFGYGYTF. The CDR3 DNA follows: TGTGCCAGCAGCCCGTTTGGATATGGCTACACCTTC.

CDR3: CASSTYTANSYNEQFF. The DNA for the CDR3 is TGCGCCAGCAGCACCTACACAGCAAACTCCTACAATGAGCAGTTCTTC. This rearrangement joins TRBV5-1 to TRBJ2-1; no definite D call. Germline CDR1 SGHRS, CDR2 YFSETQ. Trimming shortened V by 4 bases and J by 0 bases, and 14 bases separated the two germline ends. CDR3 length equals 16 residues.

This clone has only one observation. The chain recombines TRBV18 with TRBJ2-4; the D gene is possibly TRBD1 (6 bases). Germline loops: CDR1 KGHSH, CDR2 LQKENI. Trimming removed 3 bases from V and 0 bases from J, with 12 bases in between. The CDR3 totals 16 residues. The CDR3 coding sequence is TGTGCCAGCTCACCTGTACAGGGTTCAGCCAAAAACATTCAGTACTTC. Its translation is CASSPVQGSAKNIQYF.

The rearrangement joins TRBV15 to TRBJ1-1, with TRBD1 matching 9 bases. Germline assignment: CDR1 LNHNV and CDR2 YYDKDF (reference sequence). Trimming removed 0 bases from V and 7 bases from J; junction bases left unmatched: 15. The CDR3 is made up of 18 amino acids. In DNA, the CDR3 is TGTGCCACCAGCAGAGATGGGCTTCAGGGACAGGGTAGCTATGAAGCTTTCTTT. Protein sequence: CATSRDGLQGQGSYEAFF.

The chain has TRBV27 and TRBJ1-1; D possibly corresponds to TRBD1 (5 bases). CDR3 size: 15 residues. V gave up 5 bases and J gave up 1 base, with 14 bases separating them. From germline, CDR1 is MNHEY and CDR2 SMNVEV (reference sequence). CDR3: CASSIRGGTNTEAFF. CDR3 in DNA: TGTGCCAGCAGTATCCGAGGAGGGACGAACACTGAAGCTTTCTTT.

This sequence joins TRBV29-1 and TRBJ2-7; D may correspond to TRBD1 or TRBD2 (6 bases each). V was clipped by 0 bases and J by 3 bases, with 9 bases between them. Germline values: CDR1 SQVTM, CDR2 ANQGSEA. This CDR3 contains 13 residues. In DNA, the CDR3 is TGCAGCGTTGAAGACAGGGGAGGCTACGAGCAGTACTTC. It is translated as CSVEDRGGYEQYF.

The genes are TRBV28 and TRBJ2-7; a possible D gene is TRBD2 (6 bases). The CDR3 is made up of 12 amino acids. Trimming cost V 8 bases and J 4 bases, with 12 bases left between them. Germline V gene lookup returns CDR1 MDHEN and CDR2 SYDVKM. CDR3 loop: CASQRGMYEQYF. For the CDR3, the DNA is TGTGCCAGCCAACGGGGGATGTACGAGCAGTACTTC. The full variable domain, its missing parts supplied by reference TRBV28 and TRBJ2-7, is DVKVTQSSRYLVKRTGEKVFLECVQDMDHENMFWYRQDPGLGLRLIYFSYDVKMKEKGDIPEGYSVSREKKERFSLILESASTNQTSMYLCASQRGMYEQYFGPGTRLTVT.

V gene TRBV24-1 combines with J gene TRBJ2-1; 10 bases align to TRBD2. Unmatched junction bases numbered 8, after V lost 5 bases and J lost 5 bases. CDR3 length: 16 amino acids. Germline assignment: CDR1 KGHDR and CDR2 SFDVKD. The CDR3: CATSALLAGSHNEQFF. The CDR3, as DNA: TGTGCCACCAGTGCACTACTAGCGGGGAGTCACAATGAGCAGTTCTTC.

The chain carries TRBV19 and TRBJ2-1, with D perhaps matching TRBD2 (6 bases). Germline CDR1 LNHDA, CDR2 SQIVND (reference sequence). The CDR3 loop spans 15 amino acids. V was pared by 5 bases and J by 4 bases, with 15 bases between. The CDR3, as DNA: TGTGCCAGTAGTCCGCAGGGACTGCGTTACAATGAGCAGTTCTTC. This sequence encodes CASSPQGLRYNEQFF.

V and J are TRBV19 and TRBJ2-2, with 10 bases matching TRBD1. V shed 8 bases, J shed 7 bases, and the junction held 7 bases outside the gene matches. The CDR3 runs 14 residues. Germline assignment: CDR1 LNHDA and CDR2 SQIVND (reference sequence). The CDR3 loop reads CASLRQGADGELFF. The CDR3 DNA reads TGTGCCAGTTTGAGACAGGGGGCTGACGGGGAGCTGTTTTTT.

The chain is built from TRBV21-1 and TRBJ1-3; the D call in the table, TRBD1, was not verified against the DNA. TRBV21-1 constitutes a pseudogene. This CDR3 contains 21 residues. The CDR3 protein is CASSKGGTGTGRQSSGNTIYF. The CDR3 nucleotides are TGTGCCAGCAGCAAAGGCGGGACCGGGACAGGGAGACAGAGCTCTGGAAACACCATATATTTT.

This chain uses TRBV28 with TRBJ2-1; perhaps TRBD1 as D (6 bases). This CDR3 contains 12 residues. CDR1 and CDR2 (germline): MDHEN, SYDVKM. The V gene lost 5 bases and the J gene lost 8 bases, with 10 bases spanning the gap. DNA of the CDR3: TGTGCCAGCAGTACAGGGCCCTATGAGCAGTTCTTC. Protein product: CASSTGPYEQFF.

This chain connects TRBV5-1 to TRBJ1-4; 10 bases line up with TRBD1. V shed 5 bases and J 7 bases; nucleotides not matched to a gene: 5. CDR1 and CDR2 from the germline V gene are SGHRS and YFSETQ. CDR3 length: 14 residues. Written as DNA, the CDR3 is TGCGCCAGCAGTCGGACAGGGGGAGGTGAAAAACTGTTTTTT. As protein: CASSRTGGGEKLFF. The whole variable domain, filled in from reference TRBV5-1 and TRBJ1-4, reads KAGVTQTPRYLIKTRGQQVTLSCSPISGHRSVSWYQQTPGQGLQFLFEYFSETQRNKGNFPGRFSGRQFSNSRSEMNVSTLELGDSALYLCASSRTGGGEKLFFGSGTQLSVL.

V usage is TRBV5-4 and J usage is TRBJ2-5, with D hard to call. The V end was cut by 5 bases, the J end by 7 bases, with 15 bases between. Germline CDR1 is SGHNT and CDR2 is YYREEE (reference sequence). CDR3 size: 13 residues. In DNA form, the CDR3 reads TGTGCCAGCAGTTCCCCTAGAGACGGGACCCAGTACTTC. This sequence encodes CASSSPRDGTQYF.

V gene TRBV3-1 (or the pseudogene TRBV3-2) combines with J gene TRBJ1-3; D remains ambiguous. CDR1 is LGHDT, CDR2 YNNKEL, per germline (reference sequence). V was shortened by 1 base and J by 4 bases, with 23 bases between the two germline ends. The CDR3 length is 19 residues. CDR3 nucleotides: TGTGCCAGCAGCCAAGTTCTACTCTGCCCGCGCCGGCTAGGAAACACCATATATTTT. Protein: CASSQVLLCPRRLGNTIYF.

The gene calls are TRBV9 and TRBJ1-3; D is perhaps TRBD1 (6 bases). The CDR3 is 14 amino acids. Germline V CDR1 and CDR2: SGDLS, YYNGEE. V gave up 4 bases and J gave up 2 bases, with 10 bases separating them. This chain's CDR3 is CASSPGEAGNTIYF. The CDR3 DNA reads TGTGCCAGCAGCCCAGGGGAGGCTGGAAACACCATATATTTT.

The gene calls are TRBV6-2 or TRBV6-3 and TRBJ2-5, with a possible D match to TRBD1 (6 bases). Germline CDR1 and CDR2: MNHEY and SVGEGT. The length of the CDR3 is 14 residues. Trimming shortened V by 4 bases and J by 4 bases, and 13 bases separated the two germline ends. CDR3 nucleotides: TGTGCCAGCAGTTCTGGACAGCCCGGAGAGACCCAGTACTTC. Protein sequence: CASSSGQPGETQYF.

DNA for the CDR3: TGTGCCAGCAGCGTAGCGGACAGGGGGCTAACTAATGAAAAACTGTTTTTT. This translates into CASSVADRGLTNEKLFF. The V gene is TRBV9, the J gene TRBJ1-4, with 11 bases lining up with TRBD1. Trimming at V came to 0 bases and at J to 1 base, leaving 2 bases not matched to a gene. Germline CDR1 SGDLS, CDR2 YYNGEE. The CDR3 covers 17 residues.

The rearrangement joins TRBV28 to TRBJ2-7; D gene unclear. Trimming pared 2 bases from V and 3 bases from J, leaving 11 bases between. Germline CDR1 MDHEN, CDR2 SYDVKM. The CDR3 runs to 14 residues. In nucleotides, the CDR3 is TGTGCCAGCAGTTTAAGGGCACACAACTACGAGCAGTACTTC. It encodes CASSLRAHNYEQYF.

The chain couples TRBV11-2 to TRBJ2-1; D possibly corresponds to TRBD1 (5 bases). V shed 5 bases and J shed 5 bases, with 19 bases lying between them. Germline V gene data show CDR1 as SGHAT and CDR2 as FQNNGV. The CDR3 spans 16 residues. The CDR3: CASSPTAGVGDNEQFF. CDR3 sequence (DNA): TGTGCCAGCAGCCCTACTGCTGGGGTAGGGGACAATGAGCAGTTCTTC.